These 14 T cell receptor beta chains were all obtained from the same sample, sequenced in a study of beta chain features in type 1 diabetes. Every bit of the isolated RNA underwent reverse transcription, so sequencing read expressed TCRB transcripts. Some clones are missing from TCRdb's copy, which holds only in-frame ones; the method was immunoSEQ multiplex PCR. The data contain about 320,000 clones, 14% of them singletons. The sample taken for sequencing was central memory CD4+ T cells from blood. These receptors all come from a man aged 25-45 years in good health.

The chain joins TRBV5-4 to TRBJ2-2, with a possible D match to TRBD2 (6 bases). The CDR3 loop spans 15 amino acids. CDR1 is SGHNT and CDR2 is YYREEE in the germline V gene (reference sequence). V lost 0 bases to trimming and J lost 4 bases, with 10 bases between them. The CDR3 DNA reads TGTGCCAGCAGCTTGGACGGGGGACCCACCGGGGAGCTGTTTTTT. This sequence encodes CASSLDGGPTGELFF.

The chain has TRBV18 and TRBJ1-3; D not certain. Between the trimmed V and J ends, which lost 3 bases and 2 bases, there was a span of 11 bases. Germline CDR1 reads KGHSH; CDR2 reads LQKENI. CDR3 size: 15 residues. The CDR3 is CASSPAWIPGNTIYF. CDR3 in DNA: TGTGCCAGCTCACCTGCATGGATTCCTGGAAACACCATATATTTT.

The gene calls are TRBV11-2 and TRBJ2-1; 7 bases align to TRBD2. The CDR3 runs 12 residues. Per germline, CDR1 SGHAT and CDR2 FQNNGV. The trim removed 5 bases at V and 9 bases at J, leaving 4 bases unmatched. The DNA of the CDR3 is TGTGCCAGCAGCCGACTAGCTTTTGAGCAGTTCTTC. Its protein is CASSRLAFEQFF.

This clone was detected a few times. The chain couples TRBV14 to TRBJ1-3; D unresolved. The CDR3 covers 12 residues. Germline CDR1 is SGHDN and CDR2 is FVKESK. Trimming removed 4 bases at V and 2 bases at J, with 3 bases between. This chain's CDR3 is CASSPPGNTIYF. Here the CDR3 DNA reads TGTGCCAGCAGCCCCCCTGGAAACACCATATATTTT.

The CDR3 here is CASSHPTAGLGTDTQYF. CDR3 nucleotide sequence: TGTGCCAGCAGCCACCCAACCGCGGGACTAGGCACAGATACGCAGTATTTT. The rearrangement uses TRBV4-2 and TRBJ2-3, with 8 bases fitting TRBD2. The CDR3 consists of 17 residues. The germline V gene has CDR1 LGHNA and CDR2 YNFKEQ. After removal of 3 bases from V and 1 base from J, the junction contained 9 bases not matched to a gene.

The chain recombines TRBV5-1 with TRBJ1-1; the match to TRBD1 covers 8 bases. V gave up 5 bases and J gave up 6 bases; unmatched junction bases: 9. The germline V gene encodes CDR1 SGHRS and CDR2 YFSETQ. CDR3 length equals 14 residues. The CDR3 bases are TGCGCCAGCAGGAGGTGGCAGGGGGCCTCTGAAGCTTTCTTT. It specifies CASRRWQGASEAFF.

Ten or more counts support this clone. The chain has TRBV21-1 and TRBJ1-5. TRBV21-1 is annotated as a pseudogene. The CDR3 runs to 12 residues. This CDR3 reads CASKDLDQPQHF. The DNA for the CDR3 is TGTGCCAGCAAAGATTTAGATCAGCCCCAGCATTTT.

V usage is TRBV5-4 and J usage is TRBJ2-3; 9 nucleotides align to TRBD1. CDR3 length: 14 amino acids. The J segment lost 14 bases and the V segment lost 0 bases, leaving 10 bases of the junction unmatched. Germline CDR1 reads SGHNT; CDR2 reads YYREEE (reference sequence). The CDR3 reads CASSLGQGEGERYF. Written as DNA, the CDR3 is TGTGCCAGCAGCTTGGGACAGGGGGAAGGTGAACGGTATTTT. Supplemented by reference TRBV5-4 and TRBJ2-3, the full variable domain reads ETGVTQSPTHLIKTRGQQVTLRCSSQSGHNTVSWYQQALGQGPQFIFQYYREEENGRGNFPPRFSGLQFPNYSSELNVNALELDDSALYLCASSLGQGEGERYFGPGTRLTVL.

The table lists this clone with a count of one. This rearrangement joins TRBV7-9 to TRBJ1-5; perhaps TRBD1 as D (6 bases). Looked up from germline, CDR1 is SEHNR and CDR2 is FQNEAQ (reference sequence). The CDR3 totals 14 residues. Between the trimmed V and J ends, which lost 4 bases and 4 bases, there was a span of 11 bases. The CDR3 DNA follows: TGTGCCAGCAGCTGGGACACCCAAAATCAGCCCCAGCATTTT. Residues: CASSWDTQNQPQHF.

This clone was counted between two and nine times. The V gene is TRBV5-6, the J gene TRBJ2-7, with D possibly being TRBD1 (5 bases). The CDR3 totals 17 residues. Trimming cost V 4 bases and J 0 bases, with 20 bases left between them. The germline gives CDR1 SGHDT, CDR2 YYEEEE. Here the CDR3 DNA reads TGTGCCAGCAGCACTTCGCGACAGTTCCCTAACTCCTACGAGCAGTACTTC. This gives the protein CASSTSRQFPNSYEQYF.

In this sample, this clone turned up many times. The V call is TRBV19, the J call TRBJ2-3; no firm D call. The CDR3 runs to 14 residues. Trimming stripped 1 base from V and 4 bases from J, with 9 bases between. CDR1 and CDR2 (germline): LNHDA, SQIVND (reference sequence). CDR3 sequence reads: CASSIASAADTQYF. The CDR3 DNA follows: TGTGCCAGTAGTATAGCTTCGGCCGCAGATACGCAGTATTTT.

This clone was counted at least ten times. The CDR3 nucleotides are TGTGCCAGCAGCCCAGTAGGGAGCCAAGAGACCCAGTACTTC. It codes for CASSPVGSQETQYF. V and J are TRBV11-2 and TRBJ2-5; perhaps TRBD2 as D (5 bases). V lost 5 bases and J 1 base, leaving 11 bases between the germline ends. CDR3 length: 14 amino acids. Germline CDR1 reads SGHAT; CDR2 reads FQNNGV.

The chain combines TRBV15 with TRBJ2-5, with 7 bases aligning to TRBD1. Looked up from germline, CDR1 is LNHNV and CDR2 is YYDKDF (reference sequence). This CDR3 region has 17 residues. After removal of 3 bases from V and 0 bases from J, the junction contained 10 bases not matched to a gene. CDR3 residues: CATSRGAGGVYQETQYF. CDR3 nucleotides: TGTGCCACCAGCAGGGGGGCAGGGGGTGTGTACCAAGAGACCCAGTACTTC.

The DNA of the CDR3 is TGTGCCACCAGCAGAGAGGGGCTAGTAGGATCCTACGAGCAGTACGTC. Translation: CATSREGLVGSYEQYV. This chain joins TRBV15 and TRBJ2-7; perhaps TRBD1 as D (5 bases). The V and J ends lost 0 bases and 1 base respectively, with 13 bases between them. CDR3 length: 16 residues. From germline, CDR1 is LNHNV and CDR2 YYDKDF (reference sequence).